This TCR beta chain was captured in a study of T cells after yellow fever vaccination. The table lists this clonotype with many counts. CDR1 is SQVTM and CDR2 is ANQGSEA in the germline V gene. The V end was cut by 2 bases, the J end by 11 bases, with 15 bases between. This CDR3 region has 12 residues. One entry per CDR3 protein, called by TCRdb with MiXCR from the 5' RACE reads. The sample includes tens of thousands of distinct CDR3 sequences, around 5% of them seen just once. The receptor was derived from a man between 18 and 29 years old who received the YFV17D yellow fever vaccine. The specimen comprised PBMCs, either bulk or a sorted T-cell subset (CD4+, CD8+, memory, or dextramer-sorted; not recorded which), sampled 45 days after the first yellow fever vaccination. V and J are TRBV29-1 and TRBJ1-1; possibly TRBD1 for D (5 bases). CDR3: CSVEPQGETAFF. CDR3 nucleotide sequence: TGCAGCGTTGAACCGCAGGGTGAAACGGCTTTCTTT.